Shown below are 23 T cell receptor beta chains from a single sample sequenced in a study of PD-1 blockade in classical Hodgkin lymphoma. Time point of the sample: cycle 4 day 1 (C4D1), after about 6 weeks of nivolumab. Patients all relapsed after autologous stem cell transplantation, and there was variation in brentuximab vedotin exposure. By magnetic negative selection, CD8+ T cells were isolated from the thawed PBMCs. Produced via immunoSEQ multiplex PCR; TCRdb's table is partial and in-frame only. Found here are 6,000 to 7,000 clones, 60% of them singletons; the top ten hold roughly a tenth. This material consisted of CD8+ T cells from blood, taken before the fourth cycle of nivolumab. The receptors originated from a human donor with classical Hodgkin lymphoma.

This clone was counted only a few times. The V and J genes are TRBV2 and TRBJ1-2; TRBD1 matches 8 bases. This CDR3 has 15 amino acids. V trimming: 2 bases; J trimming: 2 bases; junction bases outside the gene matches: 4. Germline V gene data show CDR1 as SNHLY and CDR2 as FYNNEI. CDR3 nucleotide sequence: TGTGCCAGCAGTGAAACGCGGGACAGGAACTATGGCTACACCTTC. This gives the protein CASSETRDRNYGYTF.

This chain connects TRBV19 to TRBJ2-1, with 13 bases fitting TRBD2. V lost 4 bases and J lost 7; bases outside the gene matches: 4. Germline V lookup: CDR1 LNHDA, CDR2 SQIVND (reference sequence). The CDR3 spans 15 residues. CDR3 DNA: TGTGCCAGTAGTAGGGGGACTAGCGGGATAAATGAGCAGTTCTTC. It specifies CASSRGTSGINEQFF. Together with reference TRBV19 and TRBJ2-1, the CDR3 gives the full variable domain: DGGITQSPKYLFRKEGQNVTLSCEQNLNHDAMYWYRQDPGQGLRLIYYSQIVNDFQKGDIAEGYSVSREKKESFPLTVTSAQKNPTAFYLCASSRGTSGINEQFFGPGTRLTVL.

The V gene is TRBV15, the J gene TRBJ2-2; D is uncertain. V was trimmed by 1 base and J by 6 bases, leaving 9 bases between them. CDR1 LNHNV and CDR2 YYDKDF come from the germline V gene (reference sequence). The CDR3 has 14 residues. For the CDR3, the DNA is TGTGCCACCAGCAGAGTCCTGGGGTCCGGGGAGCTGTTTTTT. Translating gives CATSRVLGSGELFF. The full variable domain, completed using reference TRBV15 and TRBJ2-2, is DAMVIQNPRYQVTQFGKPVTLSCSQTLNHNVMYWYQQKSSQAPKLLFHYYDKDFNNEADTPDNFQSRRPNTSFCFLDIRSPGLGDTAMYLCATSRVLGSGELFFGEGSRLTVL.

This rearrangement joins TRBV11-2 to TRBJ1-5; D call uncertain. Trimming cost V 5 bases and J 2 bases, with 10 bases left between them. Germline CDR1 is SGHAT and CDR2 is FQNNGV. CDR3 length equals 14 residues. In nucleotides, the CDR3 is TGTGCCAGCAGCCCGGGCGGGGGCAATCAGCCCCAGCATTTT. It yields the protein CASSPGGGNQPQHF. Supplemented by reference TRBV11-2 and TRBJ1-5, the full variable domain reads EAGVAQSPRYKIIEKRQSVAFWCNPISGHATLYWYQQILGQGPKLLIQFQNNGVVDDSQLPKDRFSAERLKGVDSTLKIQPAKLEDSAVYLCASSPGGGNQPQHFGDGTRLSIL.

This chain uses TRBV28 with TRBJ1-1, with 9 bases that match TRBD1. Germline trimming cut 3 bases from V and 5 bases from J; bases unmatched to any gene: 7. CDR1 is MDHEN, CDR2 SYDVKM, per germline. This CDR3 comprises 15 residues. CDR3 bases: TGTGCCAGCAGTTTCGGGGACAGGGTGGGGACTGAAGCTTTCTTT. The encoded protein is CASSFGDRVGTEAFF.

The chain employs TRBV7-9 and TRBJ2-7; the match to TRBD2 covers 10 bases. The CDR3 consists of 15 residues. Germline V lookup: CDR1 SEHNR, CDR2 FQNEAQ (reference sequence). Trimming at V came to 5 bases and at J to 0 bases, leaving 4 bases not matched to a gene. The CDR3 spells CASSLGLALSYEQYF. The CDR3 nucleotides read TGTGCCAGCAGCCTGGGACTAGCGCTCTCCTACGAGCAGTACTTC.

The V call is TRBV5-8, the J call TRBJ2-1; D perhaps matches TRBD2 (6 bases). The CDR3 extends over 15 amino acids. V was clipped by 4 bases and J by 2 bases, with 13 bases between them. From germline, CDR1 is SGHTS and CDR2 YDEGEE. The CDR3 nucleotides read TGTGCCAGCAGCCCGGAGGGGAAGCCCTACAATGAGCAGTTCTTC. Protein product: CASSPEGKPYNEQFF.

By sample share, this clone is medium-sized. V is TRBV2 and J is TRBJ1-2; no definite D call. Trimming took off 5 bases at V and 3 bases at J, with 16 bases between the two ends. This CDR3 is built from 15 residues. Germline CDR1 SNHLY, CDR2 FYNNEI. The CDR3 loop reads CASSPDFPLHYGYTF. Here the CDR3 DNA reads TGTGCCAGCAGTCCAGACTTTCCTCTTCACTATGGCTACACCTTC.

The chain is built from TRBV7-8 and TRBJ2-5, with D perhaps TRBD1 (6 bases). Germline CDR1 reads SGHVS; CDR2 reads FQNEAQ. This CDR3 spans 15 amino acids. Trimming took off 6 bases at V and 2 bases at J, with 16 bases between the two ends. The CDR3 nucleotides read TGTGCCAGCAGAGCCGGTCAGGGGAGACAAGAGACCCAGTACTTC. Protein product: CASRAGQGRQETQYF. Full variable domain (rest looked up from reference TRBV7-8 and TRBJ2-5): GAGVSQSPRYKVAKRGQDVALRCDPISGHVSLFWYQQALGQGPEFLTYFQNEAQLDKSGLPSDRFFAERPEGSVSTLKIQRTQQEDSAVYLCASRAGQGRQETQYFGPGTRLLVL.

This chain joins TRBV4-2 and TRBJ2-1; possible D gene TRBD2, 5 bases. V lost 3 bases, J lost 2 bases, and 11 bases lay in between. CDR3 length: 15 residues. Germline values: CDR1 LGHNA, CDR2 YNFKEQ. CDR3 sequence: CASSHGREPYNEQFF. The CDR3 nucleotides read TGTGCCAGCAGCCACGGACGGGAACCCTACAATGAGCAGTTCTTC.

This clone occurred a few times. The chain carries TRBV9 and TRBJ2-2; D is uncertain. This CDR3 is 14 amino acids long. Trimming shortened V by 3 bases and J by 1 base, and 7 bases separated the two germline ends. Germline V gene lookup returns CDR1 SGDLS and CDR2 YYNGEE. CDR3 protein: CASSAGWNTGELFF. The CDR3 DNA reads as TGTGCCAGCAGCGCCGGATGGAACACCGGGGAGCTGTTTTTT.

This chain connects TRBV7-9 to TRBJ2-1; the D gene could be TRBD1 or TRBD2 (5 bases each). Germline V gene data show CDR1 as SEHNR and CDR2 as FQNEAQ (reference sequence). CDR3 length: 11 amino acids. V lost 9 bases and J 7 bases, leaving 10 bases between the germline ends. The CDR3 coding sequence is TGTGCCAGGGGGGTAGGGAATGAGCAGTTCTTC. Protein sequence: CARGVGNEQFF.

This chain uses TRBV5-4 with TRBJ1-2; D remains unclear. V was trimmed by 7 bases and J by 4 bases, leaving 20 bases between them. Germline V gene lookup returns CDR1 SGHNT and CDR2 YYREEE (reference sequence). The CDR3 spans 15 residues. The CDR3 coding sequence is TGTGCCAGCGCTTTCTTCGCAGGAAAGACCTATGGCTACACCTTC. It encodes CASAFFAGKTYGYTF.

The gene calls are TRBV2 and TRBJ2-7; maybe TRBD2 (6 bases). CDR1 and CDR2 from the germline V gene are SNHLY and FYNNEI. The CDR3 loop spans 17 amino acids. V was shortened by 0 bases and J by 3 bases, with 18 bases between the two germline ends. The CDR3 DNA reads TGTGCCAGCAGTGAAGCGGAACCCCGGGACTGGCACTACGAGCAGTACTTC. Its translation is CASSEAEPRDWHYEQYF.

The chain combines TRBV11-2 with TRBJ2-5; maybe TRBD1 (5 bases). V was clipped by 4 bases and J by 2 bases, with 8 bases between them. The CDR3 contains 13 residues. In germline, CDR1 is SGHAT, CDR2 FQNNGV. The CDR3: CASSSTVQETQYF. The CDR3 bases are TGTGCCAGCAGCTCGACAGTTCAAGAGACCCAGTACTTC.

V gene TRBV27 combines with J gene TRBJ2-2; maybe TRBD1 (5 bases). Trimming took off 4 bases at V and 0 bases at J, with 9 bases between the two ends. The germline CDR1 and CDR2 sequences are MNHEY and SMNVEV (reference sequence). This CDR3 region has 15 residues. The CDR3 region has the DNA TGTGCCAGCAGTTCTACACAGGCGAACACCGGGGAGCTGTTTTTT. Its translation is CASSSTQANTGELFF.

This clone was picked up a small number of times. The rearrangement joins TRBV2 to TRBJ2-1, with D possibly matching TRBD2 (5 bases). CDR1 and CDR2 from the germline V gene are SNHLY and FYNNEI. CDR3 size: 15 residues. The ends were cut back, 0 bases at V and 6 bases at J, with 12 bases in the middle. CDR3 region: CASSEAVRTFNEQFF. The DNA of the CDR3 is TGTGCCAGCAGTGAAGCTGTCAGGACTTTCAATGAGCAGTTCTTC.

CDR3 in DNA: TGTGCCAGCAGTCGTACTCTCCGGGACCAAGAGACCCAGTACTTC. It yields the protein CASSRTLRDQETQYF. The V and J genes are TRBV28 and TRBJ2-5, with D hard to call. Trimming left V 5 bases short and J 0 bases short, with 13 bases between. The CDR3 covers 15 residues. Per the germline V gene, CDR1 is MDHEN and CDR2 is SYDVKM.

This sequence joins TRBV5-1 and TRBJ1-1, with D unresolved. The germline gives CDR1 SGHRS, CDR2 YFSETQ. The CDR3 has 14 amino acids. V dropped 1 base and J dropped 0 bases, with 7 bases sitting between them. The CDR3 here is CASSLQNMNTEAFF. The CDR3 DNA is TGCGCCAGCAGCTTGCAGAACATGAACACTGAAGCTTTCTTT. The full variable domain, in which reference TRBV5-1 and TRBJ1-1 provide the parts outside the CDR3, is KAGVTQTPRYLIKTRGQQVTLSCSPISGHRSVSWYQQTPGQGLQFLFEYFSETQRNKGNFPGRFSGRQFSNSRSEMNVSTLELGDSALYLCASSLQNMNTEAFFGQGTRLTVV.

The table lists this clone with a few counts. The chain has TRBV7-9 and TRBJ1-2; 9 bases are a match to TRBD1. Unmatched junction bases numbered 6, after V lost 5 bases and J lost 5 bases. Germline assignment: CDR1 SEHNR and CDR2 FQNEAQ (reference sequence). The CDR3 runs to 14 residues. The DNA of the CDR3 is TGTGCCAGCAGCCCCCCCGGACAGGGGTATGGCTACACCTTC. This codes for CASSPPGQGYGYTF.

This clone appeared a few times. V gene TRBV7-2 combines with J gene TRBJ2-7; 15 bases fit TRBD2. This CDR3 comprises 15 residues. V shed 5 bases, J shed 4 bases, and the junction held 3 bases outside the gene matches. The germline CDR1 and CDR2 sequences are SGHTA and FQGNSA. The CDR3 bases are TGTGCCAGCAGCCAGGGACTAGCGGGAGGATACGAGCAGTACTTC. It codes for CASSQGLAGGYEQYF.

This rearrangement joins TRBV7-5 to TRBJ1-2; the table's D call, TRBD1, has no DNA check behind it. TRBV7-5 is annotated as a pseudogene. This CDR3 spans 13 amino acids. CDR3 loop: CASSEGQSYGYTF. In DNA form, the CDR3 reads TGTGCCAGCAGCGAGGGACAGAGTTATGGCTACACCTTC.

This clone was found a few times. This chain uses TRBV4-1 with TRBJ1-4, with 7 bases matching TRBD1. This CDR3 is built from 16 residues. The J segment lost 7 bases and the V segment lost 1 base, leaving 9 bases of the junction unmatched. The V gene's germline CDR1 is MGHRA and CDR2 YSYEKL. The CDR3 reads CASSQGRQGMSEKLFF. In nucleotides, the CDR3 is TGCGCCAGCAGCCAAGGGAGACAGGGCATGAGTGAAAAACTGTTTTTT.